These 11 T cell receptor beta chains originate from one sample sequenced in a study of T cells in Graves' hyperthyroidism and ophthalmopathy. RNA transcripts yielded amplified TCR beta CDR3 regions. HTBI primers were the set used in a first-round RT-PCR of the TCR CDR3. Using its own MiXCR run on the multiplex PCR reads, TCRdb lists one record per CDR3 protein. The sample comprises tens of thousands of distinct CDR3 sequences, roughly 50% of which are singletons, and 5.5% to 8% rests with the top ten. Source material: blood. Receptors originate from a woman aged 45-65 years with Graves' hyperthyroidism that later progressed to Graves' ophthalmopathy.

The chain couples TRBV27 to TRBJ2-1; TRBD1 or TRBD2 may be the D gene (5 bases each). Germline V gene lookup returns CDR1 MNHEY and CDR2 SMNVEV (reference sequence). CDR3 length: 16 residues. V was shortened by 2 bases and J by 0 bases, with 11 bases between the two germline ends. The CDR3 DNA is TGTGCCAGCAGTTTAGGGACGAAGGGCTCCTACAATGAGCAGTTCTTC. Its translation is CASSLGTKGSYNEQFF.

J is TRBJ2-5 and V is TRBV9; the D is unclear. The CDR3 consists of 15 residues. From germline, CDR1 is SGDLS and CDR2 YYNGEE. V lost 3 bases and J 4 bases, leaving 16 bases between the germline ends. The CDR3 here is CASSAFPLVGETQYF. The CDR3 DNA follows: TGTGCCAGCAGCGCATTCCCCCTGGTTGGAGAGACCCAGTACTTC.

By share, this clonotype ranks as medium-sized. The rearrangement joins TRBV29-1 to TRBJ1-3; 11 positions match TRBD1. With V trimmed by 6 bases and J by 1 base, 2 bases remained unmatched. Per the germline V gene, CDR1 is SQVTM and CDR2 is ANQGSEA. This CDR3 contains 14 residues. The CDR3 is CSVGQGASGNTIYF. The CDR3 DNA reads as TGCAGCGTAGGACAGGGGGCGTCTGGAAACACCATATATTTT.

Concerning this clonotype: The CDR3 ends on some other residue instead of the conserved phenylalanine or tryptophan, so this is likely a read error. The chain combines TRBV6-5 with TRBJ1-6; 10 bases fit TRBD1. The CDR3 length is 15 residues. With V trimmed by 2 bases and J by 10 bases, 5 bases remained unmatched. The V gene's germline CDR1 is MNHEY and CDR2 SVGAGI. The CDR3 DNA reads TGTGCCAGCAGTTACACGAGACAGGGGGCCTCACCCCTCCACCTT. Its protein is CASSYTRQGASPLHL.

The table lists this clonotype with many counts. The rearrangement joins TRBV7-3 to TRBJ1-2; D is possibly TRBD1 (6 bases). The germline V gene has CDR1 SGHTA and CDR2 FQGTGA. The V and J ends lost 0 bases and 6 bases respectively, with 11 bases between them. The length of the CDR3 is 14 residues. The CDR3 nucleotides are TGTGCCAGCAGCTTAACAGGGGGGAATCATGGCTACACCTTC. It specifies CASSLTGGNHGYTF.

On this clonotype itself: Germline is not matched at one junction end, which may reflect a read error. V is TRBV11-3 and J is TRBJ2-7, with D perhaps matching TRBD1 (6 bases). The CDR3 is 15 residues long. The germline V gene encodes CDR1 SGHNT and CDR2 YENEEA. CDR3 amino acids: CASSSWDTLSYEQYF. The CDR3 DNA is TGTGCCAGCAGCTCATGGGACACCTTATCCTACGAGCAGTACTTT.

This clonotype was seen at least ten times. The chain carries TRBV7-2 and TRBJ2-3, with 13 nucleotides matching TRBD2. The CDR3 runs to 18 residues. Germline CDR1 is SGHTA and CDR2 is FQGNSA. V lost 2 bases and J lost 10; bases outside the gene matches: 15. CDR3 residues: CASSLRFSGTSGTAPQYF. DNA of the CDR3: TGTGCCAGCAGCTTAAGGTTCTCCGGGACTAGCGGGACGGCTCCGCAGTATTTT. The full variable domain, with the rest looked up from reference TRBV7-2 and TRBJ2-3, is GAGVSQSPSNKVTEKGKDVELRCDPISGHTALYWYRQSLGQGLEFLIYFQGNSAPDKSGLPSDRFSAERTGGSVSTLTIQRTQQEDSAVYLCASSLRFSGTSGTAPQYFGPGTRLTVL.

This clonotype rates as medium-sized (0.01 to 0.1%). The chain joins TRBV25-1 to TRBJ2-5; TRBD2 matches 14 bases. The V segment lost 5 bases and the J segment 2 bases; nucleotides outside the gene matches: 4. CDR1 MGHDK and CDR2 SYGVNS come from the germline V gene. This CDR3 contains 16 residues. The CDR3 spells CASSLRLAGGQETQYF. CDR3 DNA: TGTGCCAGCAGTCTAAGACTAGCGGGAGGGCAAGAGACCCAGTACTTC.

Ten or more counts support this clonotype. The chain couples TRBV20-1 to TRBJ2-7, with 8 bases matching TRBD2. The length of the CDR3 is 15 residues. The germline V gene has CDR1 DFQATT and CDR2 SNEGSKA (reference sequence). J was trimmed by 0 bases and V by 6 bases; bases with no gene match: 10. CDR3 in amino acids: CSADLAGSSSYEQYF. As DNA, the CDR3 is TGCAGTGCCGACCTAGCGGGTAGCAGCTCCTACGAGCAGTACTTC.

Many counts were recorded for this clonotype. The rearrangement uses TRBV4-1 and TRBJ2-7; possible D gene TRBD1, 5 bases. With 7 bases removed from V and 5 bases from J, the gap between germline ends came to 15 bases. From germline, CDR1 is MGHRA and CDR2 YSYEKL. The CDR3 has 13 residues. The CDR3 region is CASILRGDHEQYF. The CDR3 nucleotides read TGCGCCAGCATTTTAAGGGGTGACCACGAGCAGTACTTC.

This clonotype has a count of ten or more. The chain combines TRBV11-3 with TRBJ2-1; 9 bases are a match to TRBD2. After removal of 3 bases from V and 9 bases from J, the junction contained 12 bases not matched to a gene. Per germline, CDR1 SGHNT and CDR2 YENEEA. The CDR3 extends over 16 amino acids. The CDR3 sequence: CASSFTGTSSIVEQFF. The CDR3 DNA reads TGTGCCAGCAGCTTCACCGGGACTAGCTCTATAGTTGAGCAGTTCTTC.